This TCR beta chain was documented in a study of T cell clones after liver transplantation (dated by TCRdb to the late 2010s). With regard to the full study: ITN030ST, the source of the samples, was a randomized trial that attempted immunosuppression withdrawal within 2 years of liver transplantation. After a pre-transplant mixed lymphocyte reaction, TCRbeta sequencing was used to pinpoint donor-reactive T cell clones, which were subsequently tracked in post-transplant blood. As an antigen-independent comparator for donor-reactive sequences, third party-reactive TCRbeta sequences were also identified from pre-transplant MLRs. Of the eight recipients, a few were HCV-positive, while the remaining recipients had been transplanted for non-autoimmune, non-viral indications. The subjects received no induction therapy and were kept on standard immunosuppression until randomization at 12-24 months post-transplant. To count as tolerant, a recipient had to stay completely off immunosuppression for at least one year without liver enzymes climbing beyond twice the upper limit of normal. Blood samples were collected pre-transplant, then pre-randomization ahead of withdrawal, and finally post-randomization once withdrawal had either been completed or failed. The study cohort included 8 liver transplant recipients, of whom 3 were classified as tolerant and 5 as non-tolerant. General study outcomes and caveats: The decline in donor-reactive sequences exceeded the decline in third party-reactive sequences, suggesting partial antigen-specific deletion that was unrelated to withdrawal success. Since no allograft tissue specimens were available, donor-reactive T cells may have migrated into the graft instead of being deleted. After accounting for repertoire turnover, donor-reactive detection was significantly reduced in 7 of 8 subjects for CD4 and 8 of 8 for CD8. In a couple of subjects, low numbers of available donor cells limited the measurable donor-reactive repertoire. Circulating donor-reactive CD4 TCRbeta sequences fell significantly post-transplant in most of the 8 subjects, irrespective of tolerance or HCV status. The conclusions were preliminary, being limited by small, heterogeneous patient numbers and by non-standardized post-transplant time points.

This sample's time point label indicates: pre-transplant. Unstimulated PBMCs, after thawing, were stained for CD3, CD4 and CD8 and then FACS-sorted into CD3+CD4+ and CD3+CD8+ populations. Each of the 8 studied subjects was randomized to immunosuppression withdrawal. The Qiagen DNeasy Blood and Tissue Kit was used for isolation of genomic DNA. Comment on this clone: Its antigen remains unidentified. Per-base qualities were not stored, and no clone one base away is much larger.

Using immunoSEQ, frozen genomic DNA was subjected to high-throughput TCRbeta CDR3 sequencing, a process that included PCR amplification, mapping, bias correction and internal controls. Per the authors' processing: Productive rearrangements were retained, and unique TCRbeta sequences were defined by the CDR3 nucleotide sequence together with the V and J gene. For a sequence to be called donor-reactive, it needed a frequency of at least 0.01% and at least 5-fold expansion in CFSE-low cells compared with unstimulated pre-transplant cells. Per-subject minimum frequency thresholds, based on the lowest-template unstimulated sample, ensured at least 90% detection power. Jensen-Shannon divergence between the top 1000 TCRbeta sequences after and before transplant was used to measure repertoire turnover. Two-sided Fisher's exact tests were used to test for changes in the detection of donor-reactive sequences. In its TCRdb copy, this immuneACCESS table keeps in-frame sequences only and misses some clones. Where compared with another copy, unresolved V genes explain less than half of these, and the others have no known cause. The DNA gave D and trimming, while V, J and clone size come from that table. The sample contains 60,000 or so clones, about two thirds of them found a single time. Of the sample, 15% falls within the top ten clones.

Reading the germline V gene gives CDR1 SGHDT and CDR2 YYEEEE. The CDR3 spans 18 residues, from the cysteine through the phenylalanine. This entry keeps only the CDR3 DNA: 54 bases, framed from base 1. The V end gives up 4 bases and the J end 2 bases, leaving 15 bases in the junction not matched to a gene. The chain is encoded by TRBV5-6 joined to TRBJ2-5, with 9 bases in between that match TRBD1. This sequence originates from a human donor who received a liver transplant. The sequencing here drew on CD4+ T cells from blood, taken before liver transplant. The DNA sequence follows: TGTGCCAGCAGCCAGGGGGACAGGGCCACCAGAAGACAAGAGACCCAGTACTTC. This translates into CASSQGDRATRRQETQYF.